A selection of T cell receptor beta chains follows, all from one sample in a study of STAT3 mutations in large granular lymphocyte leukemia. Sequencing was performed with immunoSEQ multiplex PCR; in TCRdb, only in-frame clones are kept and a portion is missing. Seen here are nearly 25,000 clones, approximately 94% observed once, and the top ten hold under 6.5%. The specimen sequenced was peripheral blood mononuclear cells. These receptors all stem from a man aged 40-49 years with T-cell large granular lymphocyte leukemia. Some clones in this sample may be carry-over from other donors' samples. Both conserved end residues are part of each CDR3. D genes are given only for firm matches. Only some rows state a clone size, as once, few, many or a class for expanded clones.

abundance: -
v_gene: TRBV10-3
j_gene: TRBJ2-4
d_gene: TRBD1
CDR3nt: TGTGCCATCAGTGAGTCGACATCTCTGACAGGGGGAAACATTCAGTACTTC
CDR3aa: CAISESTSLTGGNIQYF

abundance: -
v_gene: TRBV30
j_gene: TRBJ1-3
d_gene: -
CDR3nt: TGTGCCTGGAGTCTCCCGGGCAGGGTTGTGGGAAACACCATATATTTT
CDR3aa: CAWSLPGRVVGNTIYF

abundance: -
v_gene: TRBV18
j_gene: TRBJ1-4
d_gene: TRBD1
CDR3nt: TGTGCCAGCTCACAAAACAGGGGGCATGATAATGAAAAACTGTTTTTT
CDR3aa: CASSQNRGHDNEKLFF

abundance: -
v_gene: TRBV10-3
j_gene: TRBJ1-2
d_gene: TRBD1
CDR3nt: TGTGCCATCAGGGGACAGGACCTCTTTGGCTACACCTTC
CDR3aa: CAIRGQDLFGYTF

abundance: -
v_gene: TRBV5-5
j_gene: TRBJ2-1
d_gene: -
CDR3nt: TGTGCCAGCAGCACGGACAGTATCGATGAGCAGTTCTTC
CDR3aa: CASSTDSIDEQFF

abundance: -
v_gene: TRBV9
j_gene: TRBJ2-2
d_gene: -
CDR3nt: TGTGCCAGCAGCGTAGACGGCGCGAACACCGGGGAGCTGTTTTTT
CDR3aa: CASSVDGANTGELFF

abundance: -
v_gene: TRBV19
j_gene: TRBJ2-7
d_gene: -
CDR3nt: TGTGCCAGTAGTCTCGGAGAAGGTTACGAGCAGTACTTC
CDR3aa: CASSLGEGYEQYF

abundance: -
v_gene: TRBV6-5
j_gene: TRBJ2-7
d_gene: -
CDR3nt: TGTGCCAGCCCGGTTCAGGGGATGGACGAGCAGTACTTC
CDR3aa: CASPVQGMDEQYF

abundance: few
v_gene: TRBV28
j_gene: TRBJ2-4
d_gene: -
CDR3nt: TGTGCCAGCAGTGGGGGTCCGCTAACACTAGCCAAAAACATTCAGTACTTC
CDR3aa: CASSGGPLTLAKNIQYF

abundance: -
v_gene: TRBV5-1
j_gene: TRBJ1-1
d_gene: -
CDR3nt: TGCGCCAGCAGCCCGACGGCAGGTATGAACACTGAAGCTTTCTTT
CDR3aa: CASSPTAGMNTEAFF

abundance: -
v_gene: TRBV6-1
j_gene: TRBJ1-5
d_gene: -
CDR3nt: TGTGCCAGCAGTGAATCGTGGGGCGGGGGCAATCAGCCCCAGCATTTT
CDR3aa: CASSESWGGGNQPQHF

abundance: -
v_gene: TRBV13
j_gene: TRBJ2-1
d_gene: -
CDR3nt: TGTGCCAGCAGCTTAGGGGGGGAGTACGATGAGCAGTTCTTC
CDR3aa: CASSLGGEYDEQFF

abundance: once
v_gene: TRBV18
j_gene: TRBJ1-4
d_gene: TRBD1
CDR3nt: TGTGCCAGCTCACCACCGGGACAGGGCGTAATTGGGGAAAAACTGTTTTTT
CDR3aa: CASSPPGQGVIGEKLFF

abundance: -
v_gene: TRBV10-3
j_gene: TRBJ2-1
d_gene: -
CDR3nt: TGTGCCATCAGGGCAGGGTGGGACAATGAGCAGTTCTTC
CDR3aa: CAIRAGWDNEQFF

abundance: -
v_gene: TRBV19
j_gene: TRBJ2-7
d_gene: TRBD1
CDR3nt: TGTGCCAGTGCGACACAGGGGTCCTACGAGCAGTACTTC
CDR3aa: CASATQGSYEQYF

abundance: -
v_gene: TRBV7-9
j_gene: TRBJ1-2
d_gene: TRBD1
CDR3nt: TGTGCCAGCAGCGCCCGGGACAGGGAAGGCTATGGCTACACCTTC
CDR3aa: CASSARDREGYGYTF

abundance: -
v_gene: TRBV6-6
j_gene: TRBJ1-1
d_gene: -
CDR3nt: TGTGCCAGCAGTTACGGTGAAGCTTTCTTT
CDR3aa: CASSYGEAFF

abundance: -
v_gene: TRBV5-1
j_gene: TRBJ1-2
d_gene: TRBD1
CDR3nt: TGCGCCAGCAGCTTGGGACAGGGGGCTAACTATGGCTACACCTTC
CDR3aa: CASSLGQGANYGYTF

abundance: -
v_gene: TRBV9
j_gene: TRBJ1-4
d_gene: TRBD1
CDR3nt: TGTGCCAGCAGCGCCGGGACAGGGGATGAAAAACTGTTTTTT
CDR3aa: CASSAGTGDEKLFF

abundance: -
v_gene: TRBV13
j_gene: TRBJ1-1
d_gene: -
CDR3nt: TGTGCCAGCACCAAGGGAACCGACACTGAAGCTTTCTTT
CDR3aa: CASTKGTDTEAFF

abundance: once
v_gene: TRBV6-1
j_gene: TRBJ1-1
d_gene: -
CDR3nt: TGTGCCAGCAATCGGGACACTGAAGCTTTCTTT
CDR3aa: CASNRDTEAFF

abundance: -
v_gene: TRBV30
j_gene: TRBJ1-1
d_gene: -
CDR3nt: TGTGCCTGGATACGCAGTCCTAGTGAAGCTTTCTTT
CDR3aa: CAWIRSPSEAFF

abundance: -
v_gene: TRBV25-1
j_gene: TRBJ2-7
d_gene: TRBD1
CDR3nt: TGTGCCAGCAGTGAATATCGGACAGGGGGCGACGAGCAGTACTTC
CDR3aa: CASSEYRTGGDEQYF

abundance: -
v_gene: TRBV29-1
j_gene: TRBJ2-7
d_gene: TRBD2
CDR3nt: TGCAGCGTTGCTAGCGGGGGGGGCCCCTACGAGCAGTACTTC
CDR3aa: CSVASGGGPYEQYF

abundance: -
v_gene: TRBV5-5
j_gene: TRBJ1-2
d_gene: TRBD1
CDR3nt: TGTGCCAGCAGCGTCGACAGGGGGCTTGGCTACACCTTC
CDR3aa: CASSVDRGLGYTF

abundance: once
v_gene: TRBV28
j_gene: TRBJ1-5
d_gene: -
CDR3nt: TGTGCCAGCAGTTTACGGGTAGGGGGTCAGCCCCAGCATTTT
CDR3aa: CASSLRVGGQPQHF

abundance: -
v_gene: TRBV18
j_gene: TRBJ2-2
d_gene: -
CDR3nt: TGTGCCAGCTCACCACCGTGGCAGGGAGACCGCTATACCGGGGAGCTGTTTTTT
CDR3aa: CASSPPWQGDRYTGELFF

abundance: -
v_gene: TRBV5-6
j_gene: TRBJ2-5
d_gene: TRBD2
CDR3nt: TGTGCCAGCATTAGATTAGCGGGGCGGTGGACCCAGTACTTC
CDR3aa: CASIRLAGRWTQYF

abundance: -
v_gene: TRBV14
j_gene: TRBJ1-2
d_gene: TRBD1
CDR3nt: TGTGCCAGCAGCCGACAGGGGGATGGCTACACCTTC
CDR3aa: CASSRQGDGYTF

abundance: few
v_gene: TRBV20-1
j_gene: TRBJ2-5
d_gene: -
CDR3nt: TGCAGTGCTAGAAGGTTGGAGACCCAGTACTTC
CDR3aa: CSARRLETQYF

abundance: -
v_gene: TRBV5-1
j_gene: TRBJ1-5
d_gene: -
CDR3nt: TGCGCCAGCAGCTTTGGAAACAATCAGCCCCAGCATTTT
CDR3aa: CASSFGNNQPQHF

abundance: -
v_gene: TRBV5-1
j_gene: TRBJ2-5
d_gene: -
CDR3nt: TGCGCCAGCAGCCTCGGGACGCAAGAGACCCAGTACTTC
CDR3aa: CASSLGTQETQYF

abundance: -
v_gene: TRBV14
j_gene: TRBJ1-4
d_gene: -
CDR3nt: TGTGCCAGCAGTCCCGTCGGTCAGGCTGAAAAACTGTTTTTT
CDR3aa: CASSPVGQAEKLFF

abundance: once
v_gene: TRBV5-5
j_gene: TRBJ2-7
d_gene: TRBD1
CDR3nt: TGTGCCAGCAGCTTTACCGGGACAGGAGCTTACGAGCAGTACTTC
CDR3aa: CASSFTGTGAYEQYF

abundance: -
v_gene: TRBV5-1
j_gene: TRBJ1-2
d_gene: -
CDR3nt: TGCGCCAGCAGCAAAGATGACAGGTCCTATGGCTACACCTTC
CDR3aa: CASSKDDRSYGYTF

abundance: -
v_gene: TRBV9
j_gene: TRBJ2-3
d_gene: TRBD2
CDR3nt: TGTGCCAGCAGCGTAGTTCGTAGCGGGGGGCCCACAGATACGCAGTATTTT
CDR3aa: CASSVVRSGGPTDTQYF

abundance: -
v_gene: TRBV28
j_gene: TRBJ1-4
d_gene: -
CDR3nt: TGTGCCAGCAGTTTGGAGGGGGACGCCCGGGCTGGAAAACTGTTTTTT
CDR3aa: CASSLEGDARAGKLFF

abundance: -
v_gene: TRBV11-2
j_gene: TRBJ2-7
d_gene: -
CDR3nt: TGTGCCAGCAGCCTCATTAGCTACGAGCAGTACTTC
CDR3aa: CASSLISYEQYF

abundance: -
v_gene: TRBV5-4
j_gene: TRBJ2-1
d_gene: -
CDR3nt: TGTGCCAGCAGCTCCGACCCAGGCGACAATGAGCAGTTCTTC
CDR3aa: CASSSDPGDNEQFF

abundance: -
v_gene: TRBV28
j_gene: TRBJ1-1
d_gene: TRBD1
CDR3nt: TGTGCCAGCAGTGATTACAGGGGGGGCACTGAAGCTTTCTTT
CDR3aa: CASSDYRGGTEAFF

abundance: -
v_gene: TRBV20-1
j_gene: TRBJ1-5
d_gene: -
CDR3nt: TGCAGTGCTTACGGGTGGGCCCAGCATTTT
CDR3aa: CSAYGWAQHF

abundance: -
v_gene: TRBV7-9
j_gene: TRBJ2-3
d_gene: -
CDR3nt: TGTGCCAGCAGCTTTTACTACACAGATACGCAGTATTTT
CDR3aa: CASSFYYTDTQYF

abundance: -
v_gene: TRBV28
j_gene: TRBJ2-5
d_gene: TRBD1
CDR3nt: TGTGCCAGCAGCGGACAGGGGGCTAGTCAAGAGACCCAGTACTTC
CDR3aa: CASSGQGASQETQYF

abundance: -
v_gene: TRBV5-4
j_gene: TRBJ2-3
d_gene: -
CDR3nt: TGTGCCAGCAGCCCGGTGACAACGGATACGCAGTATTTT
CDR3aa: CASSPVTTDTQYF

abundance: -
v_gene: TRBV18
j_gene: TRBJ2-3
d_gene: -
CDR3nt: TGTGCCAGCTCCAGAGGGGGTGCGGATACGCAGTATTTT
CDR3aa: CASSRGGADTQYF

abundance: -
v_gene: TRBV5-4
j_gene: TRBJ2-3
d_gene: TRBD1
CDR3nt: TGTGCCAGCAGCGATCCCCGGGACAGGGCCCCAGATACGCAGTATTTT
CDR3aa: CASSDPRDRAPDTQYF

abundance: -
v_gene: TRBV10-2
j_gene: TRBJ2-5
d_gene: -
CDR3nt: TGCGCCAGCAGTGACCCAACACTCGCAGAGACCCAGTACTTC
CDR3aa: CASSDPTLAETQYF

abundance: once
v_gene: TRBV5-1
j_gene: TRBJ1-2
d_gene: -
CDR3nt: TGCGCCAGCAGCCCGCCGGGGCGCAGTGGTGGCTACACCTTC
CDR3aa: CASSPPGRSGGYTF

abundance: -
v_gene: TRBV7-8
j_gene: TRBJ1-2
d_gene: -
CDR3nt: TGTGCCAGCAGCTTAGATCAGGGACTCTATGGCTACACCTTC
CDR3aa: CASSLDQGLYGYTF

abundance: -
v_gene: TRBV6-1
j_gene: TRBJ1-2
d_gene: -
CDR3nt: TGTGCCGCCCAGCGCTCTAACTATGGCTACACCTTC
CDR3aa: CAAQRSNYGYTF

abundance: -
v_gene: TRBV5-4
j_gene: TRBJ2-2
d_gene: -
CDR3nt: TGTGCCAGCAGCCCGTGGGGGGAGACCGGGGAGCTGTTTTTT
CDR3aa: CASSPWGETGELFF

abundance: -
v_gene: TRBV18
j_gene: TRBJ2-3
d_gene: -
CDR3nt: TGTGCCAGCTCAAAAGTTAGGGGCACAGATACGCAGTATTTT
CDR3aa: CASSKVRGTDTQYF

abundance: once
v_gene: TRBV30
j_gene: TRBJ2-1
d_gene: -
CDR3nt: TGTGCCTGGAGTGTAGGGATCTCCAGGCAGTTCTTC
CDR3aa: CAWSVGISRQFF

abundance: -
v_gene: TRBV11-2
j_gene: TRBJ1-1
d_gene: TRBD1
CDR3nt: TGTGCCAGCAGCTTACAGGGGGCAAGTACTGAAGCTTTCTTT
CDR3aa: CASSLQGASTEAFF

abundance: -
v_gene: TRBV7-8
j_gene: TRBJ1-5
d_gene: TRBD1
CDR3nt: TGTGCCAGCAGCCGGGACAGGCAAACGCCTCCCCAGCATTTT
CDR3aa: CASSRDRQTPPQHF